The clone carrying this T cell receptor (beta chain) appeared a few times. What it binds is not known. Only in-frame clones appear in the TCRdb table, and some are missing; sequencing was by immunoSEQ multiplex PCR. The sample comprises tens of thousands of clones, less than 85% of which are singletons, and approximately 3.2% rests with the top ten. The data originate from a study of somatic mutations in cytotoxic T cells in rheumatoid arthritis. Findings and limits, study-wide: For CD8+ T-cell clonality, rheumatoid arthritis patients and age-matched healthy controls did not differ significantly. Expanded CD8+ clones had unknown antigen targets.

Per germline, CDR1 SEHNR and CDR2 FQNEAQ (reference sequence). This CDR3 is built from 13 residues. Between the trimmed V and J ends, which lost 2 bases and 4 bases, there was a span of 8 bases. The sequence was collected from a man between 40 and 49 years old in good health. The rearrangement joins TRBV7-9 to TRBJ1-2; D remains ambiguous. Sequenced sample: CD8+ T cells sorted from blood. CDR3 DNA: TGTGCCAGCAGCTTAAAAATCAGCTATGGCTACACCTTC. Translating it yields CASSLKISYGYTF.